These 28 T cell receptor beta chains originate from one sample sequenced in a study of T cells in severe cutaneous drug reactions. The iRepertoire multiplex PCR system with TCR subtype-specific primers built both bulk and single-cell libraries. TCRdb derives one entry per CDR3 protein from the multiplex PCR reads, leaving out DNA. This specimen shows fewer than 11,000 distinct CDR3 sequences; the ten leading clones hold approximately 20%. The patients sequenced had a carbamazepine-induced Stevens-Johnson syndrome or toxic epidermal necrolysis reaction. Sequenced sample: cells from a skin blister. These TCRs come from a human donor with Stevens-Johnson syndrome, a severe cutaneous drug reaction.

CDR3 in amino acids: CSGRTSGTLRGTQYF. This chain uses TRBV29-1 with TRBJ2-5; the TCRdb D gene call, TRBD2, has no DNA to confirm it. The V gene's germline CDR1 is SQVTM and CDR2 ANQGSEA. The CDR3 runs 15 residues. The full variable domain, with the rest looked up from reference TRBV29-1 and TRBJ2-5, is SAVISQKPSRDICQRGTSLTIQCQVDSQVTMMFWYRQQPGQSLTLIATANQGSEATYESGFVIDKFPISRPNLTFSTLTVSNMSPEDSSIYLCSGRTSGTLRGTQYFGPGTRLLVL.

This rearrangement joins TRBV20-1 to TRBJ1-6. CDR3 length equals 13 residues. Germline V gene sequence: CDR1 DFQATT, CDR2 SNEGSKA (reference sequence). The CDR3 reads CSARTQGGSPLHF.

The V and J genes are TRBV20-1 and TRBJ2-3. Germline CDR1 is DFQATT and CDR2 is SNEGSKA (reference sequence). The CDR3 is 12 amino acids. The CDR3 sequence is CSAVLRADTQYF.

The gene calls are TRBV29-1 and TRBJ2-2; TCRdb returns TRBD1, unconfirmable since there is no DNA. Germline V gene data show CDR1 as SQVTM and CDR2 as ANQGSEA. The CDR3 is made up of 13 amino acids. The CDR3 spells CSGGGQSTGELFF.

The chain links TRBV20-1 to TRBJ2-1; TCRdb's D call of TRBD2 is untestable without DNA. The CDR3 is made up of 15 amino acids. CDR1 is DFQATT and CDR2 is SNEGSKA in the germline V gene (reference sequence). This chain's CDR3 is CSARVLGLSYNEQFF.

V usage is TRBV29-1 and J usage is TRBJ2-7; TCRdb outputs TRBD1, but without DNA this stays unchecked. Germline CDR1 SQVTM, CDR2 ANQGSEA. The CDR3 runs to 15 residues. The CDR3 is CSVLDSHNPSYEQYF.

The CDR3 sequence is CSASQGQGFEKLFF. V is TRBV29-1 and J is TRBJ1-4; the D gene TCRdb calls, TRBD1, cannot be checked with no DNA. Germline V lookup: CDR1 SQVTM, CDR2 ANQGSEA. This CDR3 has 14 residues.

The chain is built from TRBV29-1 and TRBJ2-1; TCRdb proposes TRBD1, but this gene call is untestable without DNA. This CDR3 has 15 amino acids. Germline values: CDR1 SQVTM, CDR2 ANQGSEA. This CDR3 reads CSVPHEGRVYNEQFF.

The V call is TRBV20-1, the J call TRBJ1-1; absent DNA, TCRdb's TRBD1 call cannot be checked. The CDR3 loop spans 14 amino acids. Germline CDR1 reads DFQATT; CDR2 reads SNEGSKA (reference sequence). The CDR3 is CSARFPGTNTEAFF.

This chain joins TRBV29-1 and TRBJ2-1. Germline CDR1 and CDR2: SQVTM and ANQGSEA. The CDR3 totals 14 residues. This CDR3 reads CSVEVPNANNEQFF.

The rearrangement joins TRBV20-1 to TRBJ2-6. CDR1 and CDR2 (germline): DFQATT, SNEGSKA (reference sequence). The CDR3 runs 15 residues. CDR3 sequence: CSAREGSSGANVLTF.

The gene calls are TRBV27 and TRBJ2-2; TCRdb proposes TRBD2, but this gene call is untestable without DNA. The CDR3 has 15 amino acids. Germline loops: CDR1 MNHEY, CDR2 SMNVEV (reference sequence). CDR3 region: CASSLWASGAGELFF.

The V and J genes are TRBV7-9 and TRBJ1-1. CDR1 and CDR2 (germline): SEHNR, FQNEAQ (reference sequence). This CDR3 is 14 amino acids long. This chain's CDR3 is CASSFGRMNTEAFF. The entire variable domain, with the rest obtained from reference TRBV7-9 and TRBJ1-1, is as follows: DTGVSQNPRHKITKRGQNVTFRCDPISEHNRLYWYRQTLGQGPEFLTYFQNEAQLEKSRLLSDRFSAERPKGSFSTLEIQRTEQGDSAMYLCASSFGRMNTEAFFGQGTRLTVV.

Judged by frequency, this clonotype is medium-sized. V and J are TRBV20-1 and TRBJ2-7. Germline-derived CDR1 and CDR2 are DFQATT and SNEGSKA (reference sequence). The CDR3 has 14 residues. The CDR3 is CSARNSGGSYEQYF.

The V and J genes are TRBV20-1 and TRBJ2-7; the TRBD1 assignment by TCRdb is unverifiable without DNA. Germline V gene sequence: CDR1 DFQATT, CDR2 SNEGSKA (reference sequence). This CDR3 has 12 residues. CDR3 protein: CSAGLDSYEQYF.

The chain uses TRBV20-1 and TRBJ2-5; without DNA, the TCRdb call of TRBD1 cannot be checked. The CDR3 spans 14 residues. CDR1 is DFQATT and CDR2 is SNEGSKA in the germline V gene (reference sequence). The CDR3: CSAGDTFTQETQYF.

This chain joins TRBV20-1 and TRBJ2-3; no DNA is available, so the TRBD2 call from TCRdb remains unchecked. The length of the CDR3 is 16 residues. Germline V gene lookup returns CDR1 DFQATT and CDR2 SNEGSKA (reference sequence). CDR3: CSAYPIAGGSTDTQYF.

V gene TRBV20-1 combines with J gene TRBJ1-2; TCRdb picks TRBD1, but there is no DNA to check that call. There are 15 residues in the CDR3. Germline V gene data show CDR1 as DFQATT and CDR2 as SNEGSKA (reference sequence). The CDR3 region is CSATSDRATNYGYTF.

This clonotype is identified as medium-sized from frequency. The chain is built from TRBV20-1 and TRBJ2-1; TCRdb selects TRBD2, and the lack of DNA leaves this call unchecked. CDR3 size: 18 residues. Germline V gene lookup returns CDR1 DFQATT and CDR2 SNEGSKA (reference sequence). CDR3: CSARDPQETSGGLREQFF.

The chain combines TRBV29-1 with TRBJ1-5; TCRdb reports TRBD1, a call that lacks DNA to check it against. Germline V lookup: CDR1 SQVTM, CDR2 ANQGSEA. The CDR3 is made up of 13 amino acids. CDR3 sequence: CSVAQGNDQPQHF.

This sequence joins TRBV29-1 and TRBJ2-1; TCRdb gives TRBD1 as the D gene, but with no DNA this cannot be confirmed. Germline-derived CDR1 and CDR2 are SQVTM and ANQGSEA. This CDR3 is built from 13 residues. CDR3 protein: CSHRGTAYNEQFF.

The chain employs TRBV29-1 and TRBJ2-3. The length of the CDR3 is 15 residues. Germline assignment: CDR1 SQVTM and CDR2 ANQGSEA. The chain's CDR3 is CSVDFGLRGTDTQYF.

The CDR3 region is CSAGLVSRTFSYEQYF. The chain recombines TRBV20-1 with TRBJ2-7; TCRdb calls TRBD2, which cannot be checked without DNA. CDR1 and CDR2 (germline): DFQATT, SNEGSKA (reference sequence). CDR3 length: 16 amino acids.

V gene TRBV20-1 combines with J gene TRBJ2-6; TCRdb selects TRBD2, and the lack of DNA leaves this call unchecked. The germline gives CDR1 DFQATT, CDR2 SNEGSKA (reference sequence). The CDR3 totals 14 residues. CDR3 in amino acids: CSASGGSGANVLTF.

This CDR3 reads CSVGRASGQETQYF. V usage is TRBV29-1 and J usage is TRBJ2-5; with no DNA, the TCRdb D assignment of TRBD2 cannot be verified. The CDR3 contains 14 residues. CDR1 and CDR2 from the germline V gene are SQVTM and ANQGSEA.

This chain connects TRBV20-1 to TRBJ2-5; TCRdb designates TRBD2, a call that cannot be tested without DNA. The CDR3 is 18 amino acids. CDR1 and CDR2 (germline): DFQATT, SNEGSKA (reference sequence). The CDR3 protein is CSARGGTSGGHQVATQYF.

The V and J genes are TRBV20-1 and TRBJ2-5; the D gene TCRdb calls, TRBD1, cannot be checked with no DNA. Germline V CDR1 and CDR2: DFQATT, SNEGSKA (reference sequence). The CDR3 loop spans 17 amino acids. CDR3: CSARASRDIFLGETQYF.

The V and J genes are TRBV20-1 and TRBJ2-6; TCRdb's D gene call, TRBD1, goes unchecked for lack of DNA. From germline, CDR1 is DFQATT and CDR2 SNEGSKA (reference sequence). CDR3 size: 17 residues. CDR3 region: CSAREGQGYSGANVLTF.